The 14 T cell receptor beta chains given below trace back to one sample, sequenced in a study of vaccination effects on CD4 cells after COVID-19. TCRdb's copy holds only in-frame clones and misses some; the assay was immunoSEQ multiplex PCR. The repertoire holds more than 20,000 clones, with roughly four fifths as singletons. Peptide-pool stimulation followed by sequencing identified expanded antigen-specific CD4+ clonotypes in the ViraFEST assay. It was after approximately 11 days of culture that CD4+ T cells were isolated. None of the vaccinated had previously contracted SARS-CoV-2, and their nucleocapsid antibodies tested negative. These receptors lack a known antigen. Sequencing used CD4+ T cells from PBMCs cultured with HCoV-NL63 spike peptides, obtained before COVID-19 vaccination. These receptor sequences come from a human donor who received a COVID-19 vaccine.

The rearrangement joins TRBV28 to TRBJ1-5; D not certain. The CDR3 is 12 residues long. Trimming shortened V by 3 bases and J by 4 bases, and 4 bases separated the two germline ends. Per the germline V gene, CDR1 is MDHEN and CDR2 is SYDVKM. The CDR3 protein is CASSFSNQPQHF. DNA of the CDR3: TGTGCCAGCAGTTTTTCGAATCAGCCCCAGCATTTT.

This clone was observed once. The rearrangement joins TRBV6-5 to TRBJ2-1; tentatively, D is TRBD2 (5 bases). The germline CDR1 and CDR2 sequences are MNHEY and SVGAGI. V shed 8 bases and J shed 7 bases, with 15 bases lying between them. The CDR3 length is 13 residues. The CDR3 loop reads CASELRAGNEQFF. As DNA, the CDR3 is TGTGCCAGCGAACTGAGGGCCGGGAATGAGCAGTTCTTC.

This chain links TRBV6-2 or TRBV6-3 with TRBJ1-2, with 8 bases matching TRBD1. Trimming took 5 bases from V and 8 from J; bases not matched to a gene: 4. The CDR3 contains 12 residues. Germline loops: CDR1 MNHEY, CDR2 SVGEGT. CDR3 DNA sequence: TGTGCCAGCAGTCCCGGACAGGGAGGCTACACCTTC. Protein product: CASSPGQGGYTF.

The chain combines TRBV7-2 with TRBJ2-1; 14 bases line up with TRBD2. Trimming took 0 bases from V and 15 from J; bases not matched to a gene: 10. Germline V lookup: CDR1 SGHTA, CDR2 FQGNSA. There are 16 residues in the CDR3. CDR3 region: CASSLARLAGGPSMFF. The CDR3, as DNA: TGTGCCAGCAGCTTAGCTCGACTAGCGGGGGGGCCGTCTATGTTCTTC.

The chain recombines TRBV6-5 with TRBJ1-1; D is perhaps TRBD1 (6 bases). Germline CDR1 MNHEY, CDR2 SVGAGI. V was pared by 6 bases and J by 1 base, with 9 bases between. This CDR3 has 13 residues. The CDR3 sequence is CASSLTGNTEAFF. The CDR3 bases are TGTGCCAGCAGCCTGACAGGGAACACTGAAGCTTTCTTT.

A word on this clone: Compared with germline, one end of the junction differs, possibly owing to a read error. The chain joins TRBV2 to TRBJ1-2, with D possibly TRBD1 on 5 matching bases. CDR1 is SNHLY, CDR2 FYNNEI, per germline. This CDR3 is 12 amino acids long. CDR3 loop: CASTEGGASYTF. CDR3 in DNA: TGTGCCAGCACTGAAGGTGGGGCGTCCTACACCTTC.

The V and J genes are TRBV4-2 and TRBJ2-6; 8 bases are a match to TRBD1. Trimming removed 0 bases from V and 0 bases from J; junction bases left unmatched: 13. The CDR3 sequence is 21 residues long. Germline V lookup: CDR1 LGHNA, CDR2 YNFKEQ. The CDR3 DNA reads TGTGCCAGCAGCCAAGATCCGACAGGGGTCTCCTTAAGCTCTGGGGCCAACGTCCTGACTTTC. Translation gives CASSQDPTGVSLSSGANVLTF.

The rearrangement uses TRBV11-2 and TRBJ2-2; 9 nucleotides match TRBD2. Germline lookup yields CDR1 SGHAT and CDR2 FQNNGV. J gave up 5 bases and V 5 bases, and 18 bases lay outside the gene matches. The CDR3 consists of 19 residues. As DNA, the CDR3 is TGTGCCAGCAGCCCCCAGCCGGGTCTAGCGGGATACTGGACCGGGGAGCTGTTTTTT. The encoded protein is CASSPQPGLAGYWTGELFF.

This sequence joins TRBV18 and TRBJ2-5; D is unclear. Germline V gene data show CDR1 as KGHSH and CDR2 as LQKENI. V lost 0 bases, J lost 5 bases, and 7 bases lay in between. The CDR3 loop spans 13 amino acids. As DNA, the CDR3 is TGTGCCAGCTCACCACCGCAGGTTGAGACCCAGTACTTC. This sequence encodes CASSPPQVETQYF. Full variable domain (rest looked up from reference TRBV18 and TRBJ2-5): NAGVMQNPRHLVRRRGQEARLRCSPMKGHSHVYWYRQLPEEGLKFMVYLQKENIIDESGMPKERFSAEFPKEGPSILRIQQVVRGDSAAYFCASSPPQVETQYFGPGTRLLVL.

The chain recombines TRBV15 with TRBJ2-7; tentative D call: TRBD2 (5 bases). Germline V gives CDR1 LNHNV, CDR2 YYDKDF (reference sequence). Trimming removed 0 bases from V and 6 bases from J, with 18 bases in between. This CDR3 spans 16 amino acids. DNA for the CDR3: TGTGCCACCAGCAGAGATTATGGAGGAGCCCCCTCCGAGCAGTACTTC. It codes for CATSRDYGGAPSEQYF.

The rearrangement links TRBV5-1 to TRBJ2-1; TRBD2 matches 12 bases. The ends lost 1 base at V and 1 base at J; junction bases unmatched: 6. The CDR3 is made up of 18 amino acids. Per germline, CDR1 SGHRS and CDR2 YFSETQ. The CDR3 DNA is TGCGCCAGCAGCTTGCGGCTAGCGGGAGGGCCATCCTACAATGAGCAGTTCTTC. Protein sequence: CASSLRLAGGPSYNEQFF.

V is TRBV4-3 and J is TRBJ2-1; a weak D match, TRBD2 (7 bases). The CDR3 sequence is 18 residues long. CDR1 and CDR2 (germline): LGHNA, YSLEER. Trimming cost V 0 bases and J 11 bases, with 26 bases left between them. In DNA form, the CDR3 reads TGCGCCAGCAGCCAAGAGGTGTTGGGGGGGGCCAAGTTCTTTCAGCAGTTCTTC. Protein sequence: CASSQEVLGGAKFFQQFF.

CDR3 amino acids: CASSNPQGWNEQFF. The CDR3 bases are TGTGCCAGCAGTAATCCACAGGGGTGGAATGAGCAGTTCTTC. V usage is TRBV28 and J usage is TRBJ2-1; 7 positions agree with TRBD1. This CDR3 region has 14 residues. V was clipped by 5 bases and J by 7 bases; unmatched bases: 8. Germline V gene sequence: CDR1 MDHEN, CDR2 SYDVKM.

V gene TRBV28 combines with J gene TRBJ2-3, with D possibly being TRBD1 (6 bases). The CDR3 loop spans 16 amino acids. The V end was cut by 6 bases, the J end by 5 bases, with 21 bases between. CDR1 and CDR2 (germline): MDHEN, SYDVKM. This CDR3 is CASRNRRGKIQDTQYF. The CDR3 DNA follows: TGTGCCAGCAGGAACCGCAGGGGTAAGATTCAAGATACGCAGTATTTT.